The T cell receptor (beta chain) under discussion was sequenced for a study of glioma-infiltrating T cells after dendritic cell vaccination. Study details: Patients received three intradermal dendritic cell vaccine injections at biweekly intervals.

Only patients with spare fresh-frozen tumor and over two years of follow-up were included. Isocitrate dehydrogenase mutation was absent in all glioblastoma patients. Germline CDR1 reads SGHRS; CDR2 reads YFSETQ. V gave up 7 bases and J gave up 0 bases; unmatched junction bases: 4. CDR3 length equals 14 residues. Method: immunoSEQ multiplex PCR; TCRdb's copy keeps in-frame clones and lacks some. The table includes fewer than 50,000 clones, approximately 82% detected once. There are a few counts of this clone. This TCR came from a human donor with glioblastoma. The specimen comprised blood, sampled before dendritic cell vaccination. The V gene is TRBV5-1, the J gene TRBJ2-3; 8 bases agree with TRBD2. The CDR3 protein is CASGVAGSTDTQYF. The CDR3 DNA reads as TGCGCCAGCGGGGTAGCGGGGAGCACAGATACGCAGTATTTT.